This entry describes one TCR beta chain. Isolated per sample were at least 6.5 million PBMCs. A second about 7 to 11 cycle PCR used barcoded and J-beta primers. In TCRdb, the 5' RACE reads were re-called with MiXCR into one record per CDR3 protein. The sample lists almost 800,000 distinct CDR3 sequences, roughly 60% seen once, with about 20% in the top ten. The data belong to a study of blood T cells in healthy people across ages. CDR3 length: 15 residues. Germline V gene sequence: CDR1 SGHDT, CDR2 YYEEEE. The V segment lost 0 bases and the J segment 6 bases; nucleotides outside the gene matches: 9. Sample: blood. The rearrangement uses TRBV5-6 and TRBJ2-7; 7 nucleotides line up with TRBD1. The TCR originated in a man between 25 and 39 years old in good health. The CDR3 is CASSLGAGGRLEQYF. The CDR3, as DNA: TGTGCCAGCAGCTTGGGAGCAGGGGGAAGGCTCGAGCAGTACTTC.